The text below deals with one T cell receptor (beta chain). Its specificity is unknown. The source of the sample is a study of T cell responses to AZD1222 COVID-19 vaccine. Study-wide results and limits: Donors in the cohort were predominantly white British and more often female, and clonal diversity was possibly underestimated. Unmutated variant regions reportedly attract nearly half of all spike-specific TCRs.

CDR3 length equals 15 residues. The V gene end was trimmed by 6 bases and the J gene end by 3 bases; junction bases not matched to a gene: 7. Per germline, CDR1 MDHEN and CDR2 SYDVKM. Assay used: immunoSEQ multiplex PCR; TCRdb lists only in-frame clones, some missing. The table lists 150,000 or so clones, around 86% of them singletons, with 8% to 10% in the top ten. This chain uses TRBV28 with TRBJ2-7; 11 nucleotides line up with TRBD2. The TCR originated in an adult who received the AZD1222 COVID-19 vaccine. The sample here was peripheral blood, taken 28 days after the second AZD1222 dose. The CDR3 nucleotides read TGTGCCAGCAGCCAAGCCGGGACTAGCGGCTACGAGCAGTACTTC. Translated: CASSQAGTSGYEQYF.